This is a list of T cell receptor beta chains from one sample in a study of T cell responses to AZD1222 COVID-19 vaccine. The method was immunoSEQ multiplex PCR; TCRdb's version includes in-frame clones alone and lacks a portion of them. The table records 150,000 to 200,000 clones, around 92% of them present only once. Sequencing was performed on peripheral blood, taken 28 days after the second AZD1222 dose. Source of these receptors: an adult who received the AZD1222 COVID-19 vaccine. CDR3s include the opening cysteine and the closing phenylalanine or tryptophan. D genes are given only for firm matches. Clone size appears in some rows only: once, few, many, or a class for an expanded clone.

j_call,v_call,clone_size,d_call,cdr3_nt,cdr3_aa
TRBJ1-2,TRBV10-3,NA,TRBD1,TGTGCCGCTCGGGACAGAGCTAACTATGGCTACACCTTC,CAARDRANYGYTF
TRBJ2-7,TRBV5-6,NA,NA,TGTGCCAGCAGCGACTCCGGGACCGCCTACGAGCAGTACTTC,CASSDSGTAYEQYF
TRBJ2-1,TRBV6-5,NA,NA,TGTGCCAGCAGTTACTCTAGTGGACACAATGAGCAGTTCTTC,CASSYSSGHNEQFF
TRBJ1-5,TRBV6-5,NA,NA,TGTGCCAGCAGTTACTCGACAGATAGCAATCAGCCCCAGCATTTT,CASSYSTDSNQPQHF
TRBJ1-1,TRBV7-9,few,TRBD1,TGTGCCAGCATCCAACCTCAGGGGGGGAACGCTGAAGCTTTCTTT,CASIQPQGGNAEAFF
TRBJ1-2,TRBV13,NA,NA,TGTGCCAGCAGCTTACGTTACTATGGCTACACCTTC,CASSLRYYGYTF
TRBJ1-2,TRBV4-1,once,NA,TGCGCCAGCAGCCAAGAACAAGGCTCTGGCTACACCTTC,CASSQEQGSGYTF
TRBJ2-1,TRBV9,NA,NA,TGTGCCAGCAGCCTTACTAATTACAATGAGCAGTTCTTC,CASSLTNYNEQFF
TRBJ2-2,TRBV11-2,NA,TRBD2,TGTGCCAGCAGTCGTAAACGGGGGGGCCTTAACACCGGGGAGCTGTTTTTT,CASSRKRGGLNTGELFF
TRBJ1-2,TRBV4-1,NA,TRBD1,TGCGCCAGCAGCCAAACCGGGACAGGGGGAGATGGCTACACCTTC,CASSQTGTGGDGYTF
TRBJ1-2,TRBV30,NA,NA,TGTGCCTGGAGTGTACGCCGAGATGGCTACACCTTC,CAWSVRRDGYTF
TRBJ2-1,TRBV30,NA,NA,TGTGCCTGGAGTGATAGGCGTAAGGACAATGAGCAGTTCTTC,CAWSDRRKDNEQFF
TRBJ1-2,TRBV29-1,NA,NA,TGCAGCGTCTCCTCCGGGGGCACTGGCTACACCTTC,CSVSSGGTGYTF
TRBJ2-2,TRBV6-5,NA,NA,TGTGCCAGCAGTTACCTACTAGAACCGAACACCGGGGAGCTGTTTTTT,CASSYLLEPNTGELFF
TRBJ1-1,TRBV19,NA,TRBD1,TGTGCCAGTAACACCGGGACAGTGAACACTGAAGCTTTCTTT,CASNTGTVNTEAFF
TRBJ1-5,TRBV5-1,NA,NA,TGCGCCAGCAGCTTGGATTTCAATCAGCCCCAGCATTTT,CASSLDFNQPQHF
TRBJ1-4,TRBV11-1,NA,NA,TGTGCCAGCAGCTTAGTTGGGGGTGCTAATGAAAAACTGTTTTTT,CASSLVGGANEKLFF
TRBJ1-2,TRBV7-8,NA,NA,TGTGCCAGCAGCTTAGCGATGTCGTCGATTTATGGCTACACCTTC,CASSLAMSSIYGYTF
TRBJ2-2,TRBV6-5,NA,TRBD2,TGTGCCAGCAGTTTCCTCGGGGGGGCAGACACCGGGGAGCTGTTTTTT,CASSFLGGADTGELFF
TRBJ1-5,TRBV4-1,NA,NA,TGCGCCAGCAGCCTGAAGGACAGCAGCAATCAGCCCCAGCATTTT,CASSLKDSSNQPQHF
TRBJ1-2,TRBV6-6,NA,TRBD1,TGTGCCAGCTTGGGTGGGACAGAAAGGCCCTATGGCTACACCTTC,CASLGGTERPYGYTF
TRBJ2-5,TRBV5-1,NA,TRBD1,TGCGCCAGCAGCTTAGCCGGGACAGGGGGCCAAGAGACCCAGTACTTC,CASSLAGTGGQETQYF
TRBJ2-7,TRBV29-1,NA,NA,TGCAGCGTTGGATCCGGGGCCTACGAGCAGTACTTC,CSVGSGAYEQYF
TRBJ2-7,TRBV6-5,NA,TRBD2,TGTGCCAGCAGTTTTTGGACTAGCGGGGGGTACGAGCAGTACTTC,CASSFWTSGGYEQYF
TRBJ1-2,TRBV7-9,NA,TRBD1,TGTGCCAGCAGCCACGGGACAGGGGATGGCTACACCTTC,CASSHGTGDGYTF
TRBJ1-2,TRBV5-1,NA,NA,TGCGCCAGCACCTTCGAGGCCGCTTTTGGGGGCTACACCTTC,CASTFEAAFGGYTF
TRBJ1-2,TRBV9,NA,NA,TGTGCCAGCAGCGAACAGGGAGCAAATGGCTACACCTTC,CASSEQGANGYTF
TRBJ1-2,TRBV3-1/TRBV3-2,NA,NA,TGTGCCAGCAGCCCCTCCTTGGGGTATGGCTACACCTTC,CASSPSLGYGYTF
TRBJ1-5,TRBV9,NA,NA,TGTGCCAGCAGCGTAGCTAGTAGGGCAGGGTGGGGGTATAGCAATCAGCCCCAGCATTTT,CASSVASRAGWGYSNQPQHF
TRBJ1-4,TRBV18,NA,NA,TGTGCCAGCTCACCACGGTCAGGGTCGGCTAATGAAAAACTGTTTTTT,CASSPRSGSANEKLFF
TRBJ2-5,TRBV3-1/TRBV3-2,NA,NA,TGTGCCAGCAGCCAAGGGACTCCTCTCACGAAGACCCAGTACTTC,CASSQGTPLTKTQYF
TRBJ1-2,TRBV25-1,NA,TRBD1,TGTGCCAGCAGTGAACCACAGGGGTACTATGGCTACACCTTC,CASSEPQGYYGYTF
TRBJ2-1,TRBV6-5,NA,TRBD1,TGTGCCAGCAGTTACTCGGACAGGGACGATGAGCAGTTCTTC,CASSYSDRDDEQFF
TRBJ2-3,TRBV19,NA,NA,TGTGCCAGTAGTATACTCGGACCGACCGTGGATACGCAGTATTTT,CASSILGPTVDTQYF
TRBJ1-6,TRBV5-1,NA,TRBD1,TGCGCCAGCAGCTTAGGACAGGGAGACTCACCCCTCCACTTT,CASSLGQGDSPLHF